This is a list of T cell receptor beta chains from one sample in a study of blood T cell repertoires in COVID-19. Measured with immunoSEQ multiplex PCR; TCRdb has only the in-frame clones, and not every one. This repertoire shows under 300,000 clones, roughly 80% found once; its top ten account for around 3.3%. The sample was peripheral blood. The receptor set was obtained from a young woman with acute or convalescent COVID-19. Both conserved end residues are trimmed from each CDR3.

V	J	CDR3
TRBV6-5	TRBJ1-6	ASSRVSDNSPLH
TRBV12-3/TRBV12-4	TRBJ2-7	ASSSHYEQY
TRBV11-3	TRBJ1-1	ASSLNRDTEAF
TRBV7-8	TRBJ2-1	ASSQGVWEQF
TRBV2	TRBJ1-1	ASREPGAEAF
TRBV5-1	TRBJ2-7	ASSLDGRNNYEQY
TRBV11-3	TRBJ2-1	ASSSRTSGIGNEQF
TRBV7-2	TRBJ2-5	ASSFEWEGGTGY
TRBV7-2	TRBJ2-1	ASSFTGTYNEQF
TRBV28	TRBJ1-6	ASTAGQGNSPLH
TRBV3-1/TRBV3-2	TRBJ1-4	ASSPPGQRNEKLF
TRBV6-6	TRBJ2-2	ASSYSKTDTGELF
TRBV5-8	TRBJ1-1	ASSFGERNTEAF
TRBV7-2	TRBJ1-5	ASSSTTLTDRFKPQH
TRBV12-5	TRBJ1-1	ASGLAQGQNTEAF